The next 32 T cell receptor beta chains were all read from a single sample in a study of blood T cell repertoires in COVID-19. The table came from immunoSEQ multiplex PCR; TCRdb's copy has only in-frame clones and leaves some out. The table lists 150,000 to 200,000 clones, 84% of them singletons, with approximately 15% in the top ten. The sample comprised peripheral blood. The receptors come from a man under 40 with active or convalescent COVID-19.

Comment on this clone: At one end the junction does not follow the germline gene, possibly because of a read error. The chain has TRBV30 and TRBJ2-3, with a possible D match to TRBD1 (5 bases). Germline assignment: CDR1 GTSNPN and CDR2 SVGIG (reference sequence). The CDR3 has 13 residues. The CDR3 region has the DNA TGTGCCTGGAGTGTAAGGTCGACAGATGCGCAGTATTTT. This translates into CAWSVRSTDAQYF. The entire variable domain, with the rest obtained from reference TRBV30 and TRBJ2-3, is as follows: SQTIHQWPATLVQPVGSPLSLECTVEGTSNPNLYWYRQAAGRGLQLLFYSVGIGQISSEVPQNLSASRPQDRQFILSSKKLLLSDSGFYLCAWSVRSTDAQYFGPGTRLTVL.

The CDR3 is CASAGGSQWEKLFF. CDR3 coding DNA: TGTGCCAGCGCTGGGGGCAGCCAGTGGGAAAAACTGTTTTTT. The chain has TRBV7-2 and TRBJ1-4, with TRBD1 as a possible D gene (6 bases). There are 14 residues in the CDR3. Germline-derived CDR1 and CDR2 are SGHTA and FQGNSA. The ends were cut back, 8 bases at V and 8 bases at J, with 18 bases in the middle.

Only a few counts were recorded for this clone. The chain combines TRBV13 with TRBJ1-2; the D gene is possibly TRBD1 (5 bases). V was trimmed by 0 bases and J by 0 bases, leaving 5 bases between them. There are 14 residues in the CDR3. The germline CDR1 and CDR2 sequences are PRHDT and FYEKMQ (reference sequence). The CDR3 DNA sequence: TGTGCCAGCAGCTTAGGGACAGCTAACTATGGCTACACCTTC. It yields the protein CASSLGTANYGYTF.

The table lists this clone with a few counts. CDR3 nucleotide sequence: TGTGCCAGCAGCGTCGGGACTAGAGGGATAGGCGAGCAGTACTTC. It yields the protein CASSVGTRGIGEQYF. This chain joins TRBV9 and TRBJ2-7; 8 bases are shared with TRBD2. The length of the CDR3 is 15 residues. The germline V gene has CDR1 SGDLS and CDR2 YYNGEE. Germline trimming cut 2 bases from V and 6 bases from J; bases unmatched to any gene: 10.

V usage is TRBV12-5 and J usage is TRBJ1-1; D not certain. Trimming pared 9 bases from V and 3 bases from J, leaving 11 bases between. CDR3 length equals 12 residues. The germline V gene encodes CDR1 LGHNT and CDR2 FRNRAP. CDR3 in DNA: TGTGCTAGCGGACTTTCCGACACTGAAGCTTTCTTT. As protein: CASGLSDTEAFF.

A note on this clone: Other DNA sequences in this sample translate to the same CDR3. Here the CDR3 DNA reads TGTGCCACCAGTGATTTACGGGGAAGCACAGATACGCAGTATTTT. Translation: CATSDLRGSTDTQYF. The chain has TRBV24-1 and TRBJ2-3, with TRBD2 as a possible D gene (5 bases). The germline V gene has CDR1 KGHDR and CDR2 SFDVKD. The ends were cut back, 1 base at V and 0 bases at J, with 7 bases in the middle. This CDR3 contains 15 residues.

The rearrangement uses TRBV30 and TRBJ1-3; D uncertain. CDR1 and CDR2 from the germline V gene are GTSNPN and SVGIG (reference sequence). The CDR3 extends over 12 amino acids. V was cut by 4 bases and J by 4 bases, with 8 bases left in between. The CDR3 DNA reads as TGTGCCTGGAACCCGACAGGAAACACCATATATTTT. Its protein product is CAWNPTGNTIYF.

V usage is TRBV6-2 or TRBV6-3 and J usage is TRBJ1-3; D is ambiguous. Germline V gene lookup returns CDR1 MNHEY and CDR2 SVGEGT. CDR3 size: 16 residues. The V gene lost 4 bases and the J gene lost 1 base, with 14 bases spanning the gap. The CDR3 DNA sequence: TGTGCCAGCAGTTCCTGGATATTGGAGTCTGGAAACACCATATATTTT. Translation gives CASSSWILESGNTIYF.

Concerning this clone itself: One end of the junction is discordant with germline, which a read error may explain. V and J are TRBV5-1 and TRBJ2-2, with TRBD1 identical over 9 bases. There are 15 residues in the CDR3. Germline V gene sequence: CDR1 SGHRS, CDR2 YFSETQ. Here the CDR3 reads CASSYGQGNIGELFF. The CDR3 nucleotides read TGCGCCAGCAGCTACGGACAGGGGAACATCGGGGAGCTGTTTTTT.

The rearrangement joins TRBV7-9 to TRBJ1-3, with D perhaps matching TRBD1 (6 bases). The germline V gene encodes CDR1 SEHNR and CDR2 FQNEAQ (reference sequence). The CDR3 loop spans 16 amino acids. Deletions cut 5 bases from V and 0 bases from J, with 14 bases between. The CDR3 bases are TGTGCCAGCAGCCCCCGGGACACCTTCTCTGGAAACACCATATATTTT. Protein sequence: CASSPRDTFSGNTIYF.

The chain employs TRBV9 and TRBJ2-7, with TRBD1 identical over 9 bases. Germline CDR1 and CDR2: SGDLS and YYNGEE. V lost 0 bases and J lost 6; bases outside the gene matches: 7. The CDR3 length is 15 residues. The CDR3 spells CASSVEGDRVAEQYF. The DNA of the CDR3 is TGTGCCAGCAGCGTAGAAGGGGACAGGGTAGCCGAGCAGTACTTC.

As regards this clone: Compared with germline, one end of the junction differs, possibly owing to a read error. The rearrangement joins TRBV7-7 to TRBJ2-2, with D uncertain. CDR3 size: 15 residues. Germline V gene sequence: CDR1 SSHAT, CDR2 FNYEAQ (reference sequence). The CDR3 DNA reads as TGTGCTAGCAGCCCCGCCGCGTACAACACCGGGGAGCTGTTTTTT. Protein sequence: CASSPAAYNTGELFF.

This clone was picked up a small number of times. The genes are TRBV19 and TRBJ1-2; 8 bases are a match to TRBD1. V lost 6 bases and J lost 7; bases outside the gene matches: 7. This CDR3 region has 13 residues. Germline assignment: CDR1 LNHDA and CDR2 SQIVND (reference sequence). This CDR3 is CASSVEQGGGYTF. CDR3 coding DNA: TGTGCCAGTAGCGTCGAACAGGGGGGTGGCTACACCTTC.

The chain joins TRBV6-1 to TRBJ2-1; D not certain. The CDR3 covers 16 residues. V was clipped by 2 bases and J by 1 base, with 12 bases between them. In germline, CDR1 is MNHNS, CDR2 SASEGT. CDR3: CASSEWLEDSYNEQFF. DNA for the CDR3: TGTGCCAGCAGTGAATGGCTAGAAGATTCCTACAATGAGCAGTTCTTC.

This clone has just one count. This chain connects TRBV4-3 to TRBJ1-4; 10 positions agree with TRBD1. V dropped 0 bases and J dropped 8; count of bases not matched to a gene: 6. Germline assignment: CDR1 LGHNA and CDR2 YSLEER. The CDR3 loop spans 16 amino acids. Written as DNA, the CDR3 is TGCGCCAGCAGCCAAGACGGGACAGGGGTGAAGGAAAAACTGTTTTTT. As protein: CASSQDGTGVKEKLFF.

The V gene is TRBV10-3, the J gene TRBJ2-1; TRBD1 matches 12 bases. V shed 4 bases and J 0 bases; nucleotides not matched to a gene: 10. CDR3 size: 19 residues. Germline loops: CDR1 ENHRY, CDR2 SYGVKD. The CDR3: CAISGPGTGGERSYNEQFF. The CDR3 DNA follows: TGTGCCATCAGTGGACCGGGGACAGGGGGCGAACGCTCCTACAATGAGCAGTTCTTC.

This chain joins TRBV18 and TRBJ2-7, with D maybe TRBD1 (6 bases). The germline gives CDR1 KGHSH, CDR2 LQKENI. Trimming removed 0 bases at V and 3 bases at J, with 24 bases between. The CDR3 totals 19 residues. CDR3 bases: TGTGCCAGCTCACCACCGAAGATACGTGGCCGACAGGCCTTCTACGAGCAGTACGTC. Amino acid sequence: CASSPPKIRGRQAFYEQYV.

The chain has TRBV7-2 and TRBJ2-1, with 10 bases fitting TRBD2. V lost 4 bases, J lost 5 bases, and 5 bases stayed unmatched. Per the germline V gene, CDR1 is SGHTA and CDR2 is FQGNSA. CDR3 length equals 15 residues. The CDR3: CASSYLAGAHNEQFF. The CDR3 DNA is TGTGCCAGCAGCTATCTAGCGGGGGCCCACAATGAGCAGTTCTTC.

The genes are TRBV6-5 and TRBJ1-4, with a tentative D call TRBD1 (5 bases). The CDR3 runs to 14 residues. Trimming removed 6 bases at V and 4 bases at J, with 12 bases between. Germline loops: CDR1 MNHEY, CDR2 SVGAGI. CDR3 loop: CASSRGWDNEKLFF. In DNA form, the CDR3 reads TGTGCCAGCAGCCGGGGGTGGGATAATGAAAAACTGTTTTTT.

The chain has TRBV19 and TRBJ1-2; unclear D gene. The CDR3 sequence is 13 residues long. The germline V gene encodes CDR1 LNHDA and CDR2 SQIVND (reference sequence). Trimming stripped 10 bases from V and 3 bases from J, with 15 bases between. CDR3 nucleotides: TGTGCCACAAGAGGCGCCCGAGACTATGGCTACACCTTC. Encoded protein: CATRGARDYGYTF.

V and J are TRBV29-1 and TRBJ1-5; 7 bases map to TRBD1. This CDR3 region has 14 residues. Trimming at V came to 6 bases and at J to 7 bases, leaving 12 bases not matched to a gene. Germline loops: CDR1 SQVTM, CDR2 ANQGSEA. Written as DNA, the CDR3 is TGCAGCGTGTTACAGACAGGGTCGGGACAGCCCCAGCATTTT. Its protein is CSVLQTGSGQPQHF.

This chain joins TRBV7-8 and TRBJ2-7, with TRBD2 as a possible D gene (5 bases). V dropped 3 bases and J dropped 1 base, with 13 bases sitting between them. Germline loops: CDR1 SGHVS, CDR2 FQNEAQ. The CDR3 runs 15 residues. The CDR3 nucleotides are TGTGCCAGCAGCTTCTCGTGGAGGAGGTCCTACGAGCAGTACGTC. Translated, it gives CASSFSWRRSYEQYV.

This clone was observed a handful of times. The chain recombines TRBV6-6 with TRBJ2-2, with TRBD1 matching 9 bases. Trimming took 4 bases from V and 7 from J; bases not matched to a gene: 1. The CDR3 sequence is 13 residues long. Germline loops: CDR1 MNHNY, CDR2 SVGAGI (reference sequence). This CDR3 is CASSWDRDGELFF. The CDR3 coding sequence is TGTGCCAGCAGTTGGGACAGGGACGGGGAGCTGTTTTTT.

This rearrangement joins TRBV19 to TRBJ1-1; TRBD1 matches 7 bases. The germline V gene encodes CDR1 LNHDA and CDR2 SQIVND (reference sequence). The CDR3 sequence is 15 residues long. Unmatched junction bases numbered 6, after V lost 1 base and J lost 4 bases. This CDR3 is CASSIAPGGGTEAFF. The CDR3 nucleotides are TGTGCCAGTAGTATAGCTCCAGGGGGAGGCACTGAAGCTTTCTTT. Supplemented by reference TRBV19 and TRBJ1-1, the full variable domain reads DGGITQSPKYLFRKEGQNVTLSCEQNLNHDAMYWYRQDPGQGLRLIYYSQIVNDFQKGDIAEGYSVSREKKESFPLTVTSAQKNPTAFYLCASSIAPGGGTEAFFGQGTRLTVV.

The gene calls are TRBV5-1 and TRBJ1-1, with 9 nucleotides matching TRBD1. This CDR3 contains 16 residues. Germline CDR1 and CDR2: SGHRS and YFSETQ. Trimming removed 2 bases from V and 5 bases from J; junction bases left unmatched: 10. The CDR3 nucleotides are TGCGCCAGCAGCTTCTATTGGACAGGGGTAGAAACTGAAGCTTTCTTT. Amino acid sequence: CASSFYWTGVETEAFF.

This chain connects TRBV11-1 to TRBJ2-5; possibly TRBD2 for D (6 bases). CDR1 is SGHAT and CDR2 is FQDESV in the germline V gene (reference sequence). V shed 5 bases and J shed 6 bases, with 16 bases lying between them. The CDR3 consists of 14 residues. CDR3 in amino acids: CASSATREAKTQYF. The CDR3 DNA reads TGTGCCAGCAGCGCCACCAGGGAGGCAAAGACCCAGTACTTC.

The CDR3 region is CASSQRPGLAGDNEQFF. In DNA, the CDR3 is TGCGCCAGCAGCCAACGGCCGGGACTAGCGGGAGACAATGAGCAGTTCTTC. The chain combines TRBV4-3 with TRBJ2-1; 14 bases line up with TRBD2. With 2 bases clipped from V and 5 bases from J, the junction kept 5 bases outside the gene matches. The CDR3 is made up of 17 amino acids. CDR1 and CDR2 (germline): LGHNA, YSLEER.

The genes are TRBV7-9 and TRBJ1-2; TRBD1 matches 7 bases. V lost 3 bases to trimming and J lost 4 bases; unmatched junction nucleotides: 8. The CDR3 runs to 15 residues. Germline loops: CDR1 SEHNR, CDR2 FQNEAQ (reference sequence). The chain's CDR3 is CASSLTPTGRYGYTF. CDR3 nucleotide sequence: TGTGCCAGCAGCTTGACTCCGACAGGGCGCTATGGCTACACCTTC.

This clone was observed once. This chain links TRBV14 with TRBJ2-7, with 10 bases fitting TRBD1. This CDR3 has 15 amino acids. Germline values: CDR1 SGHDN, CDR2 FVKESK. V dropped 4 bases and J dropped 2; count of bases not matched to a gene: 5. The CDR3 sequence: CASSPDRGYPYEQYF. The CDR3 region has the DNA TGTGCCAGCAGCCCGGACAGGGGGTATCCCTACGAGCAGTACTTC. The complete variable domain, with remaining parts taken from reference TRBV14 and TRBJ2-7, reads EAGVTQFPSHSVIEKGQTVTLRCDPISGHDNLYWYRRVMGKEIKFLLHFVKESKQDESGMPNNRFLAERTGGTYSTLKVQPAELEDSGVYFCASSPDRGYPYEQYFGPGTRLTVT.

The V call is TRBV2, the J call TRBJ1-1; 9 bases are shared with TRBD1. V dropped 10 bases and J dropped 2; count of bases not matched to a gene: 8. The CDR3 loop spans 14 amino acids. Germline-derived CDR1 and CDR2 are SNHLY and FYNNEI. The CDR3 region is CATHGTGTNTEAFF. The CDR3 DNA reads as TGTGCCACGCACGGGACAGGGACCAACACTGAAGCTTTCTTT.

The CDR3 DNA reads as TGTGCCAGCAGGCCCTTCGGGAACACCGGGGAGCTGTTTTTT. Encoded protein: CASRPFGNTGELFF. The V and J genes are TRBV11-2 and TRBJ2-2; D uncertain. This CDR3 contains 14 residues. Germline V CDR1 and CDR2: SGHAT, FQNNGV. Trimming shortened V by 6 bases and J by 1 base, and 9 bases separated the two germline ends.

This sequence joins TRBV4-2 and TRBJ1-1; D is undetermined. This CDR3 contains 11 residues. V was pared by 7 bases and J by 3 bases, with 6 bases between. Germline V CDR1 and CDR2: LGHNA, YNFKEQ. The CDR3 DNA follows: TGTGCCAGCAAAACGGACACTGAAGCTTTCTTT. As protein: CASKTDTEAFF.